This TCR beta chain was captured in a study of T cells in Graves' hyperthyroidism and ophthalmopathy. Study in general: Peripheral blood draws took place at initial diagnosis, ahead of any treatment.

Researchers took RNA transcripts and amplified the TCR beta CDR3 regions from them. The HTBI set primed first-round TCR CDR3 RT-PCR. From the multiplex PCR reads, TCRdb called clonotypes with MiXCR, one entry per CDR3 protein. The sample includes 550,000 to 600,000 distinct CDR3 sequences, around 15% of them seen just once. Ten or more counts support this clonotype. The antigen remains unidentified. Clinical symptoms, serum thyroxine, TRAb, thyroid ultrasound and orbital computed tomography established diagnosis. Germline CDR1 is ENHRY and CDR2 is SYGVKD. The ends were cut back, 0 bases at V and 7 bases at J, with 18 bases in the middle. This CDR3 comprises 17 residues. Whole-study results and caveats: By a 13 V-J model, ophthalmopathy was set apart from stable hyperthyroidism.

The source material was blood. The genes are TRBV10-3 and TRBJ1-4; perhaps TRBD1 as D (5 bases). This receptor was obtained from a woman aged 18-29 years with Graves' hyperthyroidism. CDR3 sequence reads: CAISESGFRVGAEKLFF. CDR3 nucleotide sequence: TGTGCCATCAGTGAGTCCGGTTTCAGGGTAGGGGCTGAAAAACTGTTTTTT.